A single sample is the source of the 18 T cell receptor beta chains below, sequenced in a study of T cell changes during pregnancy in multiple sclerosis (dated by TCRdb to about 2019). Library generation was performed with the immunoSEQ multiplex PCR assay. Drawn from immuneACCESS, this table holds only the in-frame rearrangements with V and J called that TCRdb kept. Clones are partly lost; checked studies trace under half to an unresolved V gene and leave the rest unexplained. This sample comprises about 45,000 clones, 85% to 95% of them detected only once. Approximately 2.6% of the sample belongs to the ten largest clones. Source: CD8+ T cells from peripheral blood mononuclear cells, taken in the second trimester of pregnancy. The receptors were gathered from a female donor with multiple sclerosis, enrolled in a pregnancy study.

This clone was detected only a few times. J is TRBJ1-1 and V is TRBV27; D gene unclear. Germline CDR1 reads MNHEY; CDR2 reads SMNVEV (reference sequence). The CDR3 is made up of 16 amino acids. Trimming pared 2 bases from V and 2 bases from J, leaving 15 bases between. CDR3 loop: CASSLGTGSYNTEAFF. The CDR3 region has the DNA TGTGCCAGCAGTTTAGGAACGGGGAGTTATAACACTGAAGCTTTCTTT.

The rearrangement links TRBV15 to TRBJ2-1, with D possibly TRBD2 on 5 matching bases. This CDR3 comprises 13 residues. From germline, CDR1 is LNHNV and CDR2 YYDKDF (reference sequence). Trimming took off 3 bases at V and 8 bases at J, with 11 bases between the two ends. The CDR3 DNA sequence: TGTGCCACCAGCAGGACCCCGAGGGATGAGCAGTTCTTC. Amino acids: CATSRTPRDEQFF.

The CDR3 sequence: CASSYSRDRDNYGYTF. The CDR3 nucleotides are TGTGCCAGCAGTTACTCAAGGGACAGGGATAACTATGGCTACACCTTC. The J gene is TRBJ1-2, the V gene TRBV6-6, with TRBD1 matching over 9 bases. J lost 1 base, V lost 0 bases, and 3 bases had no gene match. Germline V gene data show CDR1 as MNHNY and CDR2 as SVGAGI (reference sequence). This CDR3 is built from 16 residues.

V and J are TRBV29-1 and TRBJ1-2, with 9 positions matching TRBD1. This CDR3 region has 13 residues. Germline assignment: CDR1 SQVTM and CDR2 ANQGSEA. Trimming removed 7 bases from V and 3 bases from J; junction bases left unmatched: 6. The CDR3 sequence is CSAWDRAHYGYTF. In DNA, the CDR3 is TGCAGCGCCTGGGACAGGGCCCACTATGGCTACACCTTC.

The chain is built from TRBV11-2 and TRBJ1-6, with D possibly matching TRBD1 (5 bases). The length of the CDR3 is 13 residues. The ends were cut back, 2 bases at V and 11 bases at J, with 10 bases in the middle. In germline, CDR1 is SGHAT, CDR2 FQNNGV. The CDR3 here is CASSLLTDAPLHF. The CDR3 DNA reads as TGTGCCAGCAGCTTACTGACAGACGCACCCCTCCACTTT.

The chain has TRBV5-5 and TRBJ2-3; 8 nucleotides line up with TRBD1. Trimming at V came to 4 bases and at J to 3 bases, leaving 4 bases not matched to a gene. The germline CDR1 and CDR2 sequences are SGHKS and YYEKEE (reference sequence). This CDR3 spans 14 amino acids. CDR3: CASSPGQGTDTQYF. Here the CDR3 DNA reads TGTGCCAGCAGCCCCGGACAGGGAACAGATACGCAGTATTTT.

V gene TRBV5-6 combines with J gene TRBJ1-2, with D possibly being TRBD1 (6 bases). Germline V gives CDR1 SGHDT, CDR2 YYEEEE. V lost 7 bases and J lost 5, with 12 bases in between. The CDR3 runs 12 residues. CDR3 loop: CASGGQPYGYTF. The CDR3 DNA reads TGTGCCAGCGGCGGACAGCCTTATGGCTACACCTTC.

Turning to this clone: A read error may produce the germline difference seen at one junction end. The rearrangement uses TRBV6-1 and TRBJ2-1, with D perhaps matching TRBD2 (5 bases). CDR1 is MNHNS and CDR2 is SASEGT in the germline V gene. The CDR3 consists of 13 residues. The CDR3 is CASSEGDYHEQFF. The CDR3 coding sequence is TGTGCCAGCAGTGAAGGAGACTACCATGAGCAGTTCTTC.

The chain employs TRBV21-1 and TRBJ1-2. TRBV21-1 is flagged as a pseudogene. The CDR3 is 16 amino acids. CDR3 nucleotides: TGTGCCAGCAGCAAAGTGGGGACTGGTTGGCACTATGGCTACACCTTC. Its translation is CASSKVGTGWHYGYTF.

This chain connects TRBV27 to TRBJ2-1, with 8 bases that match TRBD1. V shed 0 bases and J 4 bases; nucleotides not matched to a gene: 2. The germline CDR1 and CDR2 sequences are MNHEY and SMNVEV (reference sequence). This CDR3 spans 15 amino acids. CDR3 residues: CASSLSRTGYNEQFF. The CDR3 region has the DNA TGTGCCAGCAGTTTATCAAGGACAGGGTACAATGAGCAGTTCTTC.

Here the CDR3 reads CASSSYPGDTQYF. CDR3 nucleotide sequence: TGTGCCAGCAGCTCCTACCCCGGAGATACGCAGTATTTT. The gene calls are TRBV7-3 and TRBJ2-3; D gene unclear. The V and J ends lost 4 bases and 5 bases respectively, with 10 bases between them. The CDR3 length is 13 residues. Germline-derived CDR1 and CDR2 are SGHTA and FQGTGA.

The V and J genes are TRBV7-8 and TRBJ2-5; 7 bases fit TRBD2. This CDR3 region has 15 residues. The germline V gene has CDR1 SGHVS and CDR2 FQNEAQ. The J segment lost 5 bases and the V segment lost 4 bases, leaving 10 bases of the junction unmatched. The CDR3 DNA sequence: TGTGCCAGCAGCTCCGGGGACTATCGAGGGGAGACCCAGTACTTC. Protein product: CASSSGDYRGETQYF.

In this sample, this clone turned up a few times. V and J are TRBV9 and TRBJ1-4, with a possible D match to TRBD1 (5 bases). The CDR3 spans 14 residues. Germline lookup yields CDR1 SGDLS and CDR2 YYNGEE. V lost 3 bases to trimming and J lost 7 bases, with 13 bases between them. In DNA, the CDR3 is TGTGCCAGCAGCGCGGACAACCCAGGTGAAAAACTGTTTTTT. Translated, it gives CASSADNPGEKLFF.

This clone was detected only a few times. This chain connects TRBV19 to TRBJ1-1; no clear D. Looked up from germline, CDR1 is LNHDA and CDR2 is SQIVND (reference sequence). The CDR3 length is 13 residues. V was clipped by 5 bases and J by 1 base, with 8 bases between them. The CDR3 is CASSLRGNTEAFF. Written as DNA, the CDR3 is TGTGCCAGTAGTTTGCGGGGGAACACTGAAGCTTTCTTT.

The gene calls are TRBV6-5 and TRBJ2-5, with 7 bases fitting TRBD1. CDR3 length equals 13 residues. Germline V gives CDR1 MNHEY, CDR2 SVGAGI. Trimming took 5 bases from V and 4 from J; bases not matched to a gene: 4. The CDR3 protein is CASSRGQVETQYF. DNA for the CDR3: TGTGCCAGCAGTCGTGGACAGGTAGAGACCCAGTACTTC.

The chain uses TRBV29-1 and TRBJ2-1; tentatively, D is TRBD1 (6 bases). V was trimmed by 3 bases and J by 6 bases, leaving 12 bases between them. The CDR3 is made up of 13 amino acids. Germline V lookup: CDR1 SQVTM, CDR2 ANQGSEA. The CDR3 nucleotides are TGCAGCGTTGACGGTATCAGGGGCAATGAGCAGTTCTTC. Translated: CSVDGIRGNEQFF.

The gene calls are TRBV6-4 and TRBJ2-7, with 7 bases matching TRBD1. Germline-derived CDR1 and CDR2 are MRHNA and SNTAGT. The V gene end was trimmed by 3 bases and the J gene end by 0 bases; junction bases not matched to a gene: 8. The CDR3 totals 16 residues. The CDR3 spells CASSENGGDSSYEQYF. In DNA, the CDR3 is TGTGCCAGCAGTGAAAATGGTGGGGACAGCTCCTACGAGCAGTACTTC.

The CDR3 loop is CATSSGVGNTEAFF. In DNA, the CDR3 is TGTGCCACCAGTTCGGGGGTTGGGAACACTGAAGCTTTCTTT. The chain employs TRBV15 and TRBJ1-1, with D possibly TRBD1 on 5 matching bases. The CDR3 spans 14 residues. Germline V lookup: CDR1 LNHNV, CDR2 YYDKDF (reference sequence). With 6 bases removed from V and 1 base from J, the gap between germline ends came to 12 bases.